A selection of T cell receptor beta chains follows, all from one sample in a study of shared clonotypes between healthy human individuals. Profiling relied on immunoSEQ multiplex PCR, and the TCRdb table lists in-frame clones only, not all of them. This table holds hundreds of thousands of clones, just over 75% found once. The material sequenced was PBMCs. These receptors were collected from a middle-aged woman in good health. Some clones in this sample may be carry-over from other donors' samples. CDR3s leave out the opening cysteine and the closing phenylalanine or tryptophan. The D gene is left open where the match is weak.

cdr3_aa	j_call	v_call	d_call
ASSSRERETQY	TRBJ2-5	TRBV7-7	TRBD2
ASKGGPSTDTQY	TRBJ2-3	TRBV27	NA
ASSDGVSGRTLYNEQF	TRBJ2-1	TRBV7-2	TRBD2
ASSARGVYEQY	TRBJ2-7	TRBV6-1	NA
ASSQSNLGQGIGELF	TRBJ2-2	TRBV23-1	TRBD1
ASSKQGAGNTIY	TRBJ1-3	TRBV27	NA
ASSGGTYEQY	TRBJ2-7	TRBV9	NA
ASSQDQRGTTEAF	TRBJ1-1	TRBV4-1	NA
ASSSRDRGYNEQF	TRBJ2-1	TRBV6-5	TRBD1
ASSPRTQDTQY	TRBJ2-3	TRBV6-4	NA
ASSPQATRNTEAF	TRBJ1-1	TRBV11-2	NA
ASSQEGETQY	TRBJ2-5	TRBV7-9	NA
ASRAGSYNEQF	TRBJ2-1	TRBV5-1	NA
ACSRDTDYEQY	TRBJ2-7	TRBV30	NA
ATSREGVDTGELF	TRBJ2-2	TRBV15	NA
ASSSDTGLAGVGDTQY	TRBJ2-3	TRBV28	TRBD2
ASSVSGRGGNEQF	TRBJ2-1	TRBV9	TRBD2
ASSPSAGSGELF	TRBJ2-2	TRBV5-1	NA
ASSPTGNTEAF	TRBJ1-1	TRBV2	NA
ASSLGGQTTYGYT	TRBJ1-2	TRBV5-1	NA
ASSLLPSGGQETQY	TRBJ2-5	TRBV5-1	TRBD2
ATSRDDETGQY	TRBJ2-7	TRBV15	NA
ASSSPGQPYEQY	TRBJ2-7	TRBV7-8	TRBD1
ATSRPSLGEKLF	TRBJ1-4	TRBV15	NA
SASGGTNQPQH	TRBJ1-5	TRBV29-1	NA
SVRLGGAGELF	TRBJ2-2	TRBV29-1	NA
ASSLEGRAPSTDTQY	TRBJ2-3	TRBV5-1	NA
ASSPRQGGTEAF	TRBJ1-1	TRBV9	NA
ASSIPTSRPLDEQF	TRBJ2-1	TRBV28	NA
ATSTGQNYGYT	TRBJ1-2	TRBV6-5	NA
ASSLAGASSYNEQF	TRBJ2-1	TRBV5-8	NA
ASSLASGIGETQY	TRBJ2-5	TRBV7-3	TRBD2
ASSLVTAMGYT	TRBJ1-2	TRBV5-7	NA
ASSERRGRVQETQY	TRBJ2-5	TRBV25-1	TRBD1
ASSPFGQGAFEQY	TRBJ2-7	TRBV18	TRBD1
ASRGHQSNYGYT	TRBJ1-2	TRBV27	NA
ARTSGVGEF	TRBJ2-1	TRBV2	TRBD2
ASSLVQGAAGEQY	TRBJ2-7	TRBV7-9	NA
ASSPPGSVGGYT	TRBJ1-2	TRBV18	NA
ASMLREQRNTGELF	TRBJ2-2	TRBV10-2	NA
ASSGGLAGLLR	TRBJ2-7	TRBV2	TRBD2
ASSEALLGQTS	TRBJ1-4	TRBV6-1	TRBD1
AISEEGEQY	TRBJ2-5	TRBV10-3	NA
ASTISGSGETQY	TRBJ2-5	TRBV7-2	NA
ASRPGQTSYGYT	TRBJ1-2	TRBV5-4	TRBD1
ASSVDSFDYGYT	TRBJ1-2	TRBV6-1	NA
ASSLAGNWSEQY	TRBJ2-7	TRBV7-9	NA
ASSYWRQGGEQY	TRBJ2-7	TRBV6-5	NA
ASSTQETGSRF	TRBJ2-1	TRBV7-2	TRBD1
AIGEAGNQPQH	TRBJ1-5	TRBV10-3	NA
AWSVQYGTSTNEKLF	TRBJ1-4	TRBV30	NA
ASSLVGGMSSYEQY	TRBJ2-7	TRBV5-6	NA
ASSVVDRYEQY	TRBJ2-7	TRBV6-1	NA
ASSLGRGSHEQF	TRBJ2-1	TRBV7-9	NA
ASSLAPGGVGTEAL	TRBJ1-1	TRBV11-2	NA
ASSGTGNQPQH	TRBJ1-5	TRBV19	TRBD1
ASSGGSGGDYNEQF	TRBJ2-1	TRBV10-1	TRBD2